The clone carrying this T cell receptor (beta chain) has at least ten counts. No antigen is known for it. The data belong to a study of breast tumors, draining lymph nodes, adjacent tissues. Study conclusions and caveats: Findings are consistent with lymph node origin and intratumoral expansion of most tumor T cells. Compared with basal-like, luminal-like tumors shared significantly more repertoire with nontumor tissue. Tumor repertoires ranked between lymph nodes and nontumor tissue in diversity, with V and J gene preferences.

Trimming removed 0 bases from V and 3 bases from J, with 8 bases in between. In germline, CDR1 is LNHNV, CDR2 YYDKDF (reference sequence). The CDR3 covers 15 residues. The lymph nodes were axillary draining lymph nodes from breast cancer patients. TCRdb reanalysed the multiplex PCR reads using MiXCR and keeps one entry per CDR3 protein. The profile shows around 250,000 distinct CDR3 sequences, roughly a third of them singletons. The genes are TRBV15 and TRBJ2-2; D not resolved. This TCR was sampled from a female donor with breast cancer. Some clones in this sample may be carry-over from other donors' samples. The sequenced sample consisted of axillary lymph node tissue. CDR3 protein: CATSRDGRDTGELFF. The CDR3 bases are TGTGCCACCAGCAGAGATGGACGCGACACCGGGGAGCTGTTTTTT.